The sequence of this TCR beta chain was determined in a study of blood T cell repertoires in COVID-19. The CDR3 consists of 14 residues. Germline lookup yields CDR1 MNHEY and CDR2 SVGAGI. V shed 6 bases and J 5 bases; nucleotides not matched to a gene: 7. The data were produced by immunoSEQ multiplex PCR, yet TCRdb's version contains in-frame clones alone and is incomplete. The repertoire has some 250,000 clones, 70% to 90% of them found once; the top ten carry roughly 2.3%. This clone was observed once. Sequencing input: peripheral blood. This receptor was identified in a man aged 25-45 years who had recovered from COVID-19. The chain carries TRBV6-5 and TRBJ2-5; 9 nucleotides line up with TRBD2. CDR3 sequence (DNA): TGTGCCAGCAGCCCGCGGGGGGGCGGGGAGACCCAGTACTTC. Translated, it gives CASSPRGGGETQYF.